This TCR beta chain is drawn from a study of CD8+CD57+ T cells in acquired aplastic anemia. At the level of the study: Recorded DNA amounts for sorted CD4+ and CD8+ cells had an average of approximately 3.2 ug. In CD4+ cells, healthy donors produced an average of around 10 million reads.

This CDR3 has 14 residues. Germline V lookup: CDR1 DFQATT, CDR2 SNEGSKA (reference sequence). Trimming took 3 bases from V and 7 from J; bases not matched to a gene: 6. This clonotype has just a few counts. Its antigen remains unknown. Study-level points and caveats: CD8+ Simpson's diversity in patients was not significantly different from that in controls. Sharing between patients and controls was observed for roughly 29 CD8+ CDR3 sequences.

The use of genomic DNA as template underpinned the TCR beta VDJ and CDR3 profiling. One entry per CDR3 protein, called by TCRdb with MiXCR from the reads. Here the sample spans roughly 180,000 distinct CDR3 sequences, approximately 46% being singletons. Source material: sorted CD4+, CD8+, or CD8+CD57+ T cells (not recorded which) from PBMCs. V is TRBV20-1 and J is TRBJ1-6; TRBD1 matches at 7 bases. The origin of this receptor is a human donor in good health. The CDR3 bases are TGCAGTGCTAGCCAGGGACAGAACAATTCACCCCTCCACTTT. This translates into CSASQGQNNSPLHF.